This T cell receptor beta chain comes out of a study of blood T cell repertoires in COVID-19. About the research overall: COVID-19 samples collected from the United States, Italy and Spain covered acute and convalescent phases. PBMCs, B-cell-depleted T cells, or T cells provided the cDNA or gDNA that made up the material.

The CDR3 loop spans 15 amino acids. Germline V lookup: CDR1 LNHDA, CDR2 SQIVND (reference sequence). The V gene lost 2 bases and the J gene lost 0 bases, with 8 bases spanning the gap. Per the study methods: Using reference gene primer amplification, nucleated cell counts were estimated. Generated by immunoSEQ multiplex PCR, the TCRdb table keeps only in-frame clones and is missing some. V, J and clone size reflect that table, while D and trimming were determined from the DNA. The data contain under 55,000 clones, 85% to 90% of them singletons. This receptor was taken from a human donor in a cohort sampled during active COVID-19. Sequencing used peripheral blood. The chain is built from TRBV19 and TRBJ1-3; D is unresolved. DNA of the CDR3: TGTGCCAGTAGTATAAGCCGAGCCTCTGGAAACACCATATATTTT. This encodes CASSISRASGNTIYF.